A single sample is the source of the 18 T cell receptor beta chains below, sequenced in a study of T-cell reconstitution after alpha-beta-depleted transplantation in children. Construction of the TCRbeta library involved unique molecular identifiers. From the PCR reads, TCRdb called clonotypes with MiXCR, one entry per CDR3 protein. Of a few hundred thousand distinct CDR3 sequences in the sample, 10% were seen once. The sequences come from PBMCs from the stem cell graft donor, collected from the stem cell graft. The receptors derive from a human donor who donated a stem cell graft to a child with acute lymphoblastic leukemia.

This chain joins TRBV12-3 or TRBV12-4 and TRBJ1-5; D is ambiguous. The V end was cut by 2 bases, the J end by 2 bases, with 7 bases between. This CDR3 has 14 residues. CDR3 amino acids: CASSLREGNQPQHF. The CDR3 coding sequence is TGTGCCAGCAGTTTACGGGAGGGCAATCAGCCCCAGCATTTT.

This clonotype is a singleton in its sample. The V gene is TRBV4-3, the J gene TRBJ2-5; 9 bases map to TRBD1. Trimming cost V 1 base and J 4 bases; bases outside gene matches: 4. This CDR3 spans 15 amino acids. Germline lookup yields CDR1 LGHNA and CDR2 YSLEER. The DNA for the CDR3 is TGCGCCAGCAGCCAAGGGGACAGGGACGCAGAGACCCAGTACTTC. Protein: CASSQGDRDAETQYF.

This clonotype was recorded at least ten times. This chain joins TRBV12-3 or TRBV12-4 and TRBJ2-7; D is ambiguous. The germline V and J ends were trimmed by 3 bases and 5 bases, with 5 bases remaining between them. This CDR3 has 11 residues. CDR3 in amino acids: CASSFGHEQYF. CDR3 nucleotides: TGTGCCAGCAGTTTTGGACACGAGCAGTACTTC.

The V gene is TRBV5-1, the J gene TRBJ1-4; 8 nucleotides line up with TRBD1. Germline assignment: CDR1 SGHRS and CDR2 YFSETQ. The J segment lost 3 bases and the V segment lost 2 bases, leaving 3 bases of the junction unmatched. This CDR3 is 15 amino acids long. The CDR3 sequence: CASSFGQGSNEKLFF. The CDR3 nucleotides are TGCGCCAGCAGCTTCGGACAGGGCTCTAATGAAAAACTGTTTTTT.

Comment on this clonotype: A read error is likely, as this CDR3 ends without the conserved phenylalanine or tryptophan. The CDR3 region is CASSLRRGGGRATEAFS. For the CDR3, the DNA is TGTGCCAGCAGCTTACGGCGAGGAGGAGGAAGGGCCACTGAAGCTTTCTCT. The chain joins TRBV7-8 to TRBJ1-1, with unresolved D. Per germline, CDR1 SGHVS and CDR2 FQNEAQ. The CDR3 extends over 17 amino acids. V lost 2 bases and J 4 bases, leaving 20 bases between the germline ends.

In this sample, this clonotype turned up a few times. The chain is built from TRBV10-3 and TRBJ1-2, with D uncertain. There are 12 residues in the CDR3. The V end was cut by 2 bases, the J end by 8 bases, with 9 bases between. Per germline, CDR1 ENHRY and CDR2 SYGVKD. CDR3 DNA sequence: TGTGCCATCAGTGAGCAGCCGAAGGGCTACACCTTC. Protein: CAISEQPKGYTF.

The chain is built from TRBV12-3 or TRBV12-4 and TRBJ2-7; 8 bases agree with TRBD1. The CDR3 length is 13 residues. V gave up 4 bases and J gave up 7 bases; unmatched junction bases: 6. CDR3 sequence reads: CASSSDRGEEQYF. CDR3 sequence (DNA): TGTGCCAGCAGTTCTGACAGGGGTGAAGAGCAGTACTTC.

This clonotype ranks as medium-sized. The rearrangement links TRBV7-9 to TRBJ2-7; 7 bases map to TRBD1. Germline trimming cut 3 bases from V and 1 base from J; bases unmatched to any gene: 3. The CDR3 has 14 amino acids. Germline CDR1 reads SEHNR; CDR2 reads FQNEAQ (reference sequence). For the CDR3, the DNA is TGTGCCAGCAGCTTCCTGGGACAGTCCTACGAGCAGTACTTC. It is translated as CASSFLGQSYEQYF.

This clonotype was seen ten or more times. CDR3 DNA sequence: TGTGCCAGCAGTTTCTCCGGGGGGGGCAATCAGCCCCAGCATTTT. Amino acid sequence: CASSFSGGGNQPQHF. The chain links TRBV6-2 or TRBV6-3 to TRBJ1-5; D might be TRBD1 (5 bases). The ends were cut back, 4 bases at V and 2 bases at J, with 12 bases in the middle. This CDR3 is built from 15 residues. Germline V gene lookup returns CDR1 MNHEY and CDR2 SVGEGT.

This clonotype was counted only a few times. This sequence joins TRBV25-1 and TRBJ2-2; the D is unclear. Germline CDR1 is MGHDK and CDR2 is SYGVNS. V dropped 10 bases and J dropped 1 base, with 13 bases sitting between them. The CDR3 covers 14 residues. The CDR3 sequence is CAIPSDKNTGELFF. CDR3 sequence (DNA): TGTGCCATCCCTTCCGACAAGAACACCGGGGAGCTGTTTTTT.

The chain is built from TRBV15 and TRBJ1-1; D gene unclear. Trimming shortened V by 0 bases and J by 8 bases, and 4 bases separated the two germline ends. CDR3 length equals 11 residues. Germline loops: CDR1 LNHNV, CDR2 YYDKDF (reference sequence). The CDR3 loop reads CATSRDLEAFF. CDR3 DNA sequence: TGTGCCACCAGCAGAGATCTGGAAGCTTTCTTT.

This clonotype has a handful of counts. The J gene is TRBJ1-4, the V gene TRBV4-1; a weak D match, TRBD1 (5 bases). This CDR3 spans 14 amino acids. Germline CDR1 is MGHRA and CDR2 is YSYEKL. V shed 0 bases and J shed 8 bases, with 10 bases lying between them. As DNA, the CDR3 is TGCGCCAGCAGCCAAGAGGAAAAGGGGGAAAAACTGTTTTTT. Its protein is CASSQEEKGEKLFF.

In its sample, this clonotype was seen a few times. V is TRBV5-1 and J is TRBJ1-4; no clear D. The CDR3 runs to 16 residues. Germline V lookup: CDR1 SGHRS, CDR2 YFSETQ. V lost 3 bases and J 0 bases, leaving 12 bases between the germline ends. The CDR3 protein is CASSYHGEATNEKLFF. CDR3 coding DNA: TGCGCCAGCAGCTACCACGGAGAGGCAACTAATGAAAAACTGTTTTTT.

This clonotype was detected a few times. The chain couples TRBV12-3 or TRBV12-4 to TRBJ2-1; D possibly corresponds to TRBD2 (6 bases). This CDR3 is built from 14 residues. With 3 bases removed from V and 6 bases from J, the gap between germline ends came to 12 bases. The CDR3 DNA is TGTGCCAGCAGTTTCTTAGCGGAGCTCAATGAGCAGTTCTTC. Its translation: CASSFLAELNEQFF.

The chain joins TRBV11-2 to TRBJ2-5; possible D gene TRBD2, 6 bases. The CDR3 consists of 17 residues. CDR1 SGHAT and CDR2 FQNNGV come from the germline V gene. Trimming removed 0 bases at V and 4 bases at J, with 18 bases between. The chain's CDR3 is CASSLDPRDPGPETQYF. Here the CDR3 DNA reads TGTGCCAGCAGCTTAGATCCGCGGGACCCGGGGCCAGAGACCCAGTACTTC.

A few counts support this clonotype. The chain has TRBV28 and TRBJ2-7, with D perhaps matching TRBD2 (5 bases). V dropped 1 base and J dropped 5 bases, with 18 bases sitting between them. From germline, CDR1 is MDHEN and CDR2 SYDVKM. This CDR3 is 16 amino acids long. CDR3 region: CASSLYRADPTNEQYF. Here the CDR3 DNA reads TGTGCCAGCAGTTTATATCGAGCGGACCCCACCAACGAGCAGTACTTC.

The sample holds a few counts of this clonotype. The chain is built from TRBV10-1 and TRBJ2-3; maybe TRBD1 (6 bases). Per the germline V gene, CDR1 is WNHNN and CDR2 is SYGVQD (reference sequence). The CDR3 is 11 residues long. Between the trimmed V and J ends, which lost 6 bases and 6 bases, there was a span of 7 bases. The CDR3 spells CASRQGDTQYF. The CDR3 nucleotides read TGCGCCAGCAGGCAGGGGGATACGCAGTATTTT.

In this sample, this clonotype turned up a few times. The V call is TRBV29-1, the J call TRBJ1-1; tentatively, D is TRBD1 (6 bases). This CDR3 is built from 13 residues. Germline V gene sequence: CDR1 SQVTM, CDR2 ANQGSEA. V lost 5 bases and J 4 bases, leaving 14 bases between the germline ends. Here the CDR3 DNA reads TGCAGCGTTTACAGGGTTGTCCGCACTGAAGCTTTCTTT. This codes for CSVYRVVRTEAFF.